The next 26 T cell receptor beta chains were all read from a single sample in a study of CD8 T cells in Susac syndrome. Reverse transcription of roughly 0.45 to 1 ug RNA used random hexamers. MiXCR was run by TCRdb on the immunoSEQ multiplex PCR reads, yielding one entry per CDR3 protein. The sample lists about 130,000 distinct CDR3 sequences, roughly 94% occurring once. Sequencing was carried out using CD4+ T cells from PBMCs. Every receptor here comes from a human donor with multiple sclerosis.

CDR3 amino acids: CATSEAGPRGKYF. CDR3 sequence (DNA): TGTGCCACCAGTGAGGCCGGGCCTCGGGGAAAGTACTTC. V usage is TRBV24-1 and J usage is TRBJ2-5, with D perhaps matching TRBD2 (5 bases). Per germline, CDR1 KGHDR and CDR2 SFDVKD. The V end was cut by 4 bases, the J end by 12 bases, with 17 bases between. CDR3 length equals 13 residues.

The chain is built from TRBV5-1 and TRBJ2-7; 14 nucleotides match TRBD2. The V and J ends lost 4 bases and 4 bases, in that order; junction bases with no gene match: 7. CDR1 SGHRS and CDR2 YFSETQ come from the germline V gene. This CDR3 has 16 residues. The CDR3: CASSPGTSGRKYEQYF. The DNA for the CDR3 is TGCGCCAGCAGCCCGGGGACTAGCGGGAGAAAATACGAGCAGTACTTC.

In its sample, this clonotype was seen a few times. The chain uses TRBV12-3 or TRBV12-4 and TRBJ2-7; 11 nucleotides align to TRBD1. The CDR3 loop spans 14 amino acids. V trimming: 3 bases; J trimming: 3 bases; junction bases outside the gene matches: 1. The DNA of the CDR3 is TGTGCCAGCAGTTTGGGACAGGGGGTCTACGAGCAGTACTTC. Translation: CASSLGQGVYEQYF.

This chain uses TRBV28 with TRBJ1-2; TRBD1 matches 7 bases. After removal of 2 bases from V and 7 bases from J, the junction contained 13 bases not matched to a gene. The germline CDR1 and CDR2 sequences are MDHEN and SYDVKM. The CDR3 runs 16 residues. The CDR3 is CASSLGDRGGATGYTF. CDR3 nucleotide sequence: TGTGCCAGCAGTTTAGGGGACCGAGGGGGCGCGACTGGCTACACCTTC.

J is TRBJ1-1 and V is TRBV29-1; tentatively, D is TRBD1 (5 bases). V lost 5 bases to trimming and J lost 5 bases, with 12 bases between them. The CDR3 is 12 residues long. Germline CDR1 reads SQVTM; CDR2 reads ANQGSEA. The chain's CDR3 is CSVIRDSTEAFF. The CDR3 DNA follows: TGCAGCGTTATCAGGGATTCGACTGAAGCTTTCTTT. Filled out from reference TRBV29-1 and TRBJ1-1, the complete variable domain reads SAVISQKPSRDICQRGTSLTIQCQVDSQVTMMFWYRQQPGQSLTLIATANQGSEATYESGFVIDKFPISRPNLTFSTLTVSNMSPEDSSIYLCSVIRDSTEAFFGQGTRLTVV.

The chain recombines TRBV7-6 with TRBJ1-1; D not resolved. Per germline, CDR1 SGHVS and CDR2 FNYEAQ. The V and J ends lost 5 bases and 4 bases respectively, with 11 bases between them. This CDR3 is 13 amino acids long. The CDR3 nucleotides read TGTGCCAGCAGCCCTGGGATTGGCACTGAAGCTTTCTTT. Protein product: CASSPGIGTEAFF.

CDR3: CASSTAAGGITDTQYF. CDR3 bases: TGTGCCAGCAGCACAGCAGCGGGGGGGATCACAGATACGCAGTATTTT. This sequence joins TRBV7-9 and TRBJ2-3; 10 bases fit TRBD2. The CDR3 is 16 residues long. Germline V gene data show CDR1 as SEHNR and CDR2 as FQNEAQ (reference sequence). The trim removed 5 bases at V and 2 bases at J, leaving 7 bases unmatched.

The chain uses TRBV12-3 or TRBV12-4 and TRBJ1-2; D is unclear. This CDR3 spans 13 amino acids. The V gene lost 6 bases and the J gene lost 2 bases, with 10 bases spanning the gap. CDR3 sequence reads: CASSLLWNYGYTF. In DNA, the CDR3 is TGTGCCAGCAGCCTTCTGTGGAACTATGGCTACACCTTC.

The genes are TRBV18 and TRBJ2-3, with D possibly being TRBD1 (6 bases). Germline assignment: CDR1 KGHSH and CDR2 LQKENI. V was trimmed by 1 base and J by 2 bases, leaving 13 bases between them. The CDR3 totals 16 residues. The CDR3 bases are TGTGCCAGCTCACCACGGTCAGGACAGAACACAGATACGCAGTATTTT. Residues: CASSPRSGQNTDTQYF. The full variable domain, rest sourced from reference TRBV18 and TRBJ2-3, is NAGVMQNPRHLVRRRGQEARLRCSPMKGHSHVYWYRQLPEEGLKFMVYLQKENIIDESGMPKERFSAEFPKEGPSILRIQQVVRGDSAAYFCASSPRSGQNTDTQYFGPGTRLTVL.

This rearrangement joins TRBV28 to TRBJ2-7; D is uncertain. The V and J ends lost 9 bases and 5 bases respectively, with 17 bases between them. The V gene's germline CDR1 is MDHEN and CDR2 SYDVKM. This CDR3 comprises 13 residues. The CDR3 spells CASSLLSPNEQYF. The CDR3 DNA follows: TGTGCCAGTAGCCTCCTTTCGCCGAACGAGCAGTACTTC.

This rearrangement joins TRBV18 to TRBJ1-1; possible D gene TRBD1, 6 bases. This CDR3 has 16 amino acids. Germline V gene sequence: CDR1 KGHSH, CDR2 LQKENI. Trimming pared 3 bases from V and 0 bases from J, leaving 14 bases between. The CDR3 loop is CASSPSPGAVNTEAFF. The CDR3 DNA is TGTGCCAGCTCACCGTCTCCGGGGGCGGTGAACACTGAAGCTTTCTTT. The full variable domain, with the rest looked up from reference TRBV18 and TRBJ1-1, is NAGVMQNPRHLVRRRGQEARLRCSPMKGHSHVYWYRQLPEEGLKFMVYLQKENIIDESGMPKERFSAEFPKEGPSILRIQQVVRGDSAAYFCASSPSPGAVNTEAFFGQGTRLTVV.

J is TRBJ1-1 and V is TRBV12-3 or TRBV12-4, with TRBD1 matching 8 bases. The CDR3 has 16 amino acids. V gave up 6 bases and J gave up 1 base; unmatched junction bases: 10. The CDR3 spells CASRTGTGDKNTEAFF. Here the CDR3 DNA reads TGTGCCAGCAGGACCGGGACAGGAGATAAGAACACTGAAGCTTTCTTT.

V gene TRBV2 combines with J gene TRBJ2-1; 13 bases line up with TRBD2. V gave up 6 bases and J gave up 2 bases; unmatched junction bases: 1. The CDR3 extends over 15 amino acids. Germline V gives CDR1 SNHLY, CDR2 FYNNEI. For the CDR3, the DNA is TGTGCCAGCAGACTAGCGGGGGGGCCCTACAATGAGCAGTTCTTC. Encoded protein: CASRLAGGPYNEQFF.

The chain has TRBV6-2 or TRBV6-3 and TRBJ2-1; 10 nucleotides align to TRBD2. J was trimmed by 7 bases and V by 6 bases; bases with no gene match: 12. The CDR3 is 16 residues long. CDR1 is MNHEY and CDR2 is SVGEGT in the germline V gene. The CDR3 bases are TGTGCCAGCAGCCTCCCCTTAGCGGGGGGCGTGAATGAGCAGTTCTTC. Encoded protein: CASSLPLAGGVNEQFF.

CDR3 in DNA: TGCGCCAGCAGCTTGGGGCCCGGGGGTGAGACCCAGTACTTC. It translates to CASSLGPGGETQYF. The V gene is TRBV5-1, the J gene TRBJ2-5; the D gene is possibly TRBD2 (6 bases). CDR1 is SGHRS and CDR2 is YFSETQ in the germline V gene. The CDR3 loop spans 14 amino acids. Trimming took off 0 bases at V and 5 bases at J, with 11 bases between the two ends.

The V and J genes are TRBV7-9 and TRBJ2-3; no firm D call. Trimming removed 1 base at V and 2 bases at J, with 1 base between. The CDR3 has 12 amino acids. The germline CDR1 and CDR2 sequences are SEHNR and FQNEAQ (reference sequence). In nucleotides, the CDR3 is TGTGCCAGCAGCTTAGACACAGATACGCAGTATTTT. Translated, it gives CASSLDTDTQYF.

The chain has TRBV13 and TRBJ2-7; either TRBD1 or TRBD2 may supply D (6 bases each). Germline CDR1 and CDR2: PRHDT and FYEKMQ (reference sequence). The CDR3 is made up of 16 amino acids. Trimming stripped 5 bases from V and 0 bases from J, with 17 bases between. The CDR3 sequence is CASSPRGAGGSYEQYF. DNA of the CDR3: TGTGCCAGCAGCCCGAGGGGGGCCGGCGGCTCCTACGAGCAGTACTTC.

The sample holds a few counts of this clonotype. The CDR3 loop is CASSLDGQAYEQYF. DNA of the CDR3: TGTGCCAGCAGCTTAGATGGTCAGGCCTACGAGCAGTACTTC. V is TRBV7-2 and J is TRBJ2-7; D uncertain. There are 14 residues in the CDR3. Germline CDR1 is SGHTA and CDR2 is FQGNSA. Trimming removed 1 base at V and 2 bases at J, with 9 bases between.

This chain uses TRBV9 with TRBJ1-1, with 7 bases lining up with TRBD1. The J segment lost 0 bases and the V segment lost 2 bases, leaving 7 bases of the junction unmatched. The CDR3 consists of 16 residues. CDR1 and CDR2 (germline): SGDLS, YYNGEE. The CDR3 region has the DNA TGTGCCAGCAGCGTCGACCCGGGACAGCTGAACACTGAAGCTTTCTTT. Translation: CASSVDPGQLNTEAFF.

This chain joins TRBV14 and TRBJ2-2; D unclear. V was cut by 1 base and J by 6 bases, with 18 bases left in between. This CDR3 comprises 17 residues. Germline CDR1 is SGHDN and CDR2 is FVKESK. In DNA form, the CDR3 reads TGTGCCAGCAGCCAAGGTAGACAAACCTACGTCGCCGGGGAGCTGTTTTTT. It translates to CASSQGRQTYVAGELFF.

This sequence joins TRBV20-1 and TRBJ2-5; the match to TRBD2 covers 11 bases. Germline V gene lookup returns CDR1 DFQATT and CDR2 SNEGSKA (reference sequence). After removal of 6 bases from V and 4 bases from J, the junction contained 7 bases not matched to a gene. The CDR3 is 14 residues long. As DNA, the CDR3 is TGCAGTGCAAGGCCCGGACTAGCGGGAGAGACCCAGTACTTC. As protein: CSARPGLAGETQYF.

The rearrangement uses TRBV6-5 and TRBJ2-7, with D unclear. V gave up 0 bases and J gave up 7 bases, with 16 bases separating them. Germline V CDR1 and CDR2: MNHEY, SVGAGI. This CDR3 comprises 15 residues. The DNA for the CDR3 is TGTGCCAGCAGTTACTCGCTAGGGCTCTACCCTGAGCAGTACTTC. It specifies CASSYSLGLYPEQYF.

This sequence joins TRBV9 and TRBJ2-7; possibly TRBD1 for D (6 bases). V was cut by 3 bases and J by 6 bases, with 13 bases left in between. The CDR3 spans 13 residues. Germline loops: CDR1 SGDLS, CDR2 YYNGEE. The CDR3 nucleotides read TGTGCCAGCAGCGATTACAGGGCTCGCGAGCAGTACTTC. This gives the protein CASSDYRAREQYF.

V and J are TRBV12-3 or TRBV12-4 and TRBJ2-7; possibly TRBD1 or TRBD2 for D (5 bases each). This CDR3 is built from 15 residues. Trimming pared 3 bases from V and 0 bases from J, leaving 12 bases between. The CDR3 bases are TGTGCCAGCAGTTTCGGGGCCACCCGCTCCTACGAGCAGTACTTC. It is translated as CASSFGATRSYEQYF.

For the CDR3, the DNA is TGTGCCATCGGTCAGAACTATGGCTACACCTTC. It codes for CAIGQNYGYTF. The chain joins TRBV10-3 to TRBJ1-2; D ambiguous. Germline-derived CDR1 and CDR2 are ENHRY and SYGVKD. The CDR3 has 11 residues. V lost 8 bases to trimming and J lost 2 bases, with 6 bases between them.

The chain couples TRBV29-1 to TRBJ2-1; 16 nucleotides line up with TRBD2. J lost 2 bases, V lost 6 bases, and 1 base had no gene match. The CDR3 loop spans 15 amino acids. CDR1 and CDR2 (germline): SQVTM, ANQGSEA. CDR3 loop: CSVGTSGGAYNEQFF. As DNA, the CDR3 is TGCAGCGTAGGGACTAGCGGGGGGGCCTACAATGAGCAGTTCTTC.